These 20 T cell receptor beta chains share one sample of origin, sequenced in a study of blood T cells in healthy people across ages. The use of a sample-barcoded 5' primer and a J-beta primer mix characterized a second PCR of roughly 7 to 11 cycles. TCRdb processed the 5' RACE reads anew with MiXCR; each CDR3 protein has one entry. The sample has 1.5 million to 2 million distinct CDR3 sequences, 35% to 50% seen once. What was sequenced was blood. The receptor source for this set is a human donor in good health.

The rearrangement links TRBV4-2 to TRBJ2-5; 11 nucleotides align to TRBD2. The last part of the DNA fits TRBJ2-7 better; the J call may be wrong. CDR3 length: 15 residues. CDR1 and CDR2 (germline): LGHNA, YNFKEQ. In DNA, the CDR3 is TGTGCCAGCAGCCCCCAACTAGCGGGGGTTTACGAGCAGTACTTC. It encodes CASSPQLAGVYEQYF.

This chain joins TRBV11-2 and TRBJ2-4; D unclear. The J call is doubtful: the DNA matches TRBJ2-7 better. This CDR3 is 16 amino acids long. Germline lookup yields CDR1 SGHAT and CDR2 FQNNGV. The CDR3 spells CASSSPLDGEYYEQYF. In DNA, the CDR3 is TGTGCCAGCAGCTCTCCCCTGGACGGAGAATACTACGAGCAGTACTTC.

As to this clonotype: At one end, the junction sequence differs from germline, possibly due to a read error. This chain joins TRBV28 and TRBJ2-6, with D tentatively TRBD1 (5 bases). The CDR3 runs 15 residues. Germline CDR1 is MDHEN and CDR2 is SYDVKM. CDR3 protein: CASSLPSSGANVRTF. CDR3 nucleotides: TGTGCCAGCAGTTTACCAAGCTCTGGGGCCAACGTCCGGACTTTC.

This clonotype came up once. The chain carries TRBV20-1 and TRBJ2-3, with 7 nucleotides matching TRBD2. The CDR3 covers 16 residues. CDR1 DFQATT and CDR2 SNEGSKA come from the germline V gene (reference sequence). J gave up 5 bases and V 2 bases, and 13 bases lay outside the gene matches. This CDR3 is CSARNLRREQGDTQYF. The CDR3 DNA sequence: TGCAGTGCTAGAAATTTGCGGCGGGAGCAGGGAGATACGCAGTATTTT.

V usage is TRBV20-1 and J usage is TRBJ2-3, with 12 bases aligning to TRBD2. The CDR3 totals 14 residues. In germline, CDR1 is DFQATT, CDR2 SNEGSKA (reference sequence). With 5 bases clipped from V and 4 bases from J, the junction kept 4 bases outside the gene matches. The CDR3 here is CSAGSSGGADTQYF. The CDR3 DNA follows: TGCAGTGCTGGCTCTAGCGGGGGGGCAGATACGCAGTATTTT.

The CDR3 reads CASSQVPGGVGNYGYTF. The CDR3 DNA sequence: TGTGCCAGCAGCCAAGTGCCAGGGGGCGTCGGTAACTATGGCTACACCTTC. The chain links TRBV3-1 to TRBJ1-2; 8 positions match TRBD1. Germline lookup yields CDR1 LGHDT and CDR2 YNNKEL (reference sequence). This CDR3 comprises 17 residues. With V trimmed by 1 base and J by 1 base, 8 bases remained unmatched.

The CDR3 reads CATLGPQRTGKAKNIQYF. The DNA for the CDR3 is TGTGCCACCCTGGGTCCTCAAAGGACAGGGAAGGCCAAAAACATTCAGTACTTC. The gene calls are TRBV6-2 or TRBV6-3 and TRBJ2-4; 8 nucleotides match TRBD1. Germline V lookup: CDR1 MNHEY, CDR2 SVGEGT. The junction had 18 bases not matched to a gene; V was cut back by 10 bases and J by 1 base. CDR3 size: 18 residues.

The V gene is TRBV20-1, the J gene TRBJ2-5; D gene uncertain. Germline V gene lookup returns CDR1 DFQATT and CDR2 SNEGSKA (reference sequence). The CDR3 totals 14 residues. Trimming cost V 0 bases and J 4 bases, with 12 bases left between them. The CDR3 DNA is TGCAGTGCTAGAGATTGGGATCATCGAGAGACCCAGTACTTC. This codes for CSARDWDHRETQYF.

This clonotype occurred many times. This chain links TRBV5-1 with TRBJ2-7, with 10 bases aligning to TRBD1. The CDR3 has 15 residues. After removal of 0 bases from V and 3 bases from J, the junction contained 3 bases not matched to a gene. Germline lookup yields CDR1 SGHRS and CDR2 YFSETQ. Written as DNA, the CDR3 is TGCGCCAGCAGCTTGGAGGGACAGGGGTTCTACGAGCAGTACTTC. It translates to CASSLEGQGFYEQYF. The entire variable domain, with the rest obtained from reference TRBV5-1 and TRBJ2-7, is as follows: KAGVTQTPRYLIKTRGQQVTLSCSPISGHRSVSWYQQTPGQGLQFLFEYFSETQRNKGNFPGRFSGRQFSNSRSEMNVSTLELGDSALYLCASSLEGQGFYEQYFGPGTRLTVT.

This clonotype was recorded at least ten times. The junction and the germline gene differ at one end; a read error may be behind it. The chain carries TRBV10-3 and TRBJ2-7; 12 bases line up with TRBD1. This CDR3 comprises 14 residues. Germline V gives CDR1 ENHRY, CDR2 SYGVKD. DNA of the CDR3: TGTGCCTTCAGGTCGGGACAGGGGGCAGACGAGCAGTACTTC. It specifies CAFRSGQGADEQYF.

As for this clonotype: One base separates it from a far larger clone, so it is likely a read error. This chain uses TRBV4-1 with TRBJ2-7; TRBD1 matches 7 bases. CDR3 length: 13 residues. CDR1 and CDR2 from the germline V gene are MGHRA and YSYEKL. CDR3: CAGSQGQSYEQYF. The CDR3 region has the DNA TGCGCCGGCAGCCAGGGACAGTCGTACGAGCAGTACTTC.

The V gene is TRBV14, the J gene TRBJ1-4, with TRBD1 matching 7 bases. Germline V gene lookup returns CDR1 SGHDN and CDR2 FVKESK. Trimming removed 0 bases from V and 11 bases from J; junction bases left unmatched: 9. The CDR3 length is 15 residues. The CDR3 coding sequence is TGTGCCAGCAGCCAAGAACGACAGGGAAGTTGGAAACTGTTTTTT. This encodes CASSQERQGSWKLFF.

The chain uses TRBV7-2 and TRBJ2-4; 7 bases are a match to TRBD2. CDR3 length: 16 amino acids. J was trimmed by 13 bases and V by 0 bases; bases with no gene match: 15. Germline CDR1 is SGHTA and CDR2 is FQGNSA. This CDR3 reads CASSLAPTGAGREQYF. DNA of the CDR3: TGTGCCAGCAGCTTAGCCCCGACCGGTGCAGGGAGGGAGCAGTACTTC.

A note on this clonotype: At one end, the junction sequence differs from germline, possibly due to a read error. V usage is TRBV24-1 and J usage is TRBJ1-2; possible D gene TRBD1, 6 bases. The CDR3 length is 13 residues. Germline V lookup: CDR1 KGHDR, CDR2 SFDVKD. The CDR3 sequence: CVTSTHRDYGYTF. CDR3 DNA sequence: TGTGTCACCAGTACCCACAGGGACTATGGCTACACCTTC.

This clonotype has a handful of counts. This chain connects TRBV4-1 to TRBJ1-1; TRBD1 might be the D (6 bases). The V gene's germline CDR1 is MGHRA and CDR2 YSYEKL. CDR3 length equals 17 residues. Trimming took 1 base from V and 1 from J, leaving 16 bases between them. CDR3 sequence (DNA): TGCGCCAGCAGCCAAGTCCCCGGGGGCAGGGCGAACACTGAAGCTTTCTTT. This gives the protein CASSQVPGGRANTEAFF.

The chain employs TRBV12-3 or TRBV12-4 and TRBJ1-2, with D unresolved. CDR3 length equals 13 residues. V lost 8 bases to trimming and J lost 2 bases, with 12 bases between them. CDR3 sequence: CASGDDTNYGYTF. The CDR3 nucleotides read TGTGCCAGCGGTGACGACACCAACTATGGCTACACCTTC.

This clonotype appeared a few times. This sequence joins TRBV6-2 or TRBV6-3 and TRBJ2-7; D is ambiguous. Looked up from germline, CDR1 is MNHEY and CDR2 is SVGEGT. This CDR3 contains 15 residues. V dropped 2 bases and J dropped 3 bases, with 14 bases sitting between them. The CDR3 loop reads CASSYPSFPNYEQYF. In DNA form, the CDR3 reads TGTGCCAGCAGTTACCCAAGCTTTCCCAACTACGAGCAGTACTTC.

This rearrangement joins TRBV3-1 to TRBJ2-3; D unclear. This CDR3 has 12 amino acids. The ends were cut back, 2 bases at V and 6 bases at J, with 6 bases in the middle. Germline CDR1 and CDR2: LGHDT and YNNKEL (reference sequence). Here the CDR3 DNA reads TGTGCCAGCAGCCAATTTATGGATACGCAGTATTTT. This codes for CASSQFMDTQYF.

The CDR3 coding sequence is TGTGCCAGCAGTTTAGAACTTCGCATTAAACTGCCTAGGGATGGCTACACCTTC. Translation: CASSLELRIKLPRDGYTF. The chain employs TRBV12-3 or TRBV12-4 and TRBJ1-2, with unresolved D. The CDR3 runs to 18 residues. The V gene lost 1 base and the J gene lost 6 bases, with 24 bases spanning the gap.

V gene TRBV10-2 combines with J gene TRBJ2-1, with D possibly TRBD1 on 5 matching bases. Trimming left V 4 bases short and J 8 bases short, with 33 bases between. The germline CDR1 and CDR2 sequences are WSHSY and SAAADI. The CDR3 is 20 residues long. The CDR3 protein is CASSVKKERGSEAGWDEQFF. The CDR3 nucleotides are TGCGCCAGCAGTGTGAAGAAAGAGAGAGGAAGTGAGGCAGGGTGGGATGAGCAGTTCTTC.